The T cell receptor (beta chain) under discussion was sequenced for a study of shared clonotypes between healthy human individuals. Naive-designated CD8 cells lacked CD45RO, were positively enriched for CCR7, and omitted terminally differentiated effector memory CD45RA+ cells. On sorted subsets, replicate PCRs used 200 to 250 ng DNA, or about 30,000 T cell genomes. Repertoires were generated with immunoSEQ multiplex PCR, while TCRdb's copy carries only in-frame clones and drops some. The sample consists of millions of clones, roughly 94% of them appearing once. This TCR was recovered from a man aged 18 to 29 in good health. The sample was naive CD8+ T cells sorted from blood.

The DNA of the CDR3 is TGTGCCAGCAGTTTCCTTATGTTCGGCTTTATGAACACTGAAGCTTTCTTT. Its translation: CASSFLMFGFMNTEAFF. The gene calls are TRBV28 and TRBJ1-1; D remains ambiguous. The V gene's germline CDR1 is MDHEN and CDR2 SYDVKM. The CDR3 is 17 residues long. The V end lost 3 bases, the J end lost 0 bases, and 17 bases lay between the germline ends.